The 18 T cell receptor beta chains below all came from one sample that was sequenced in a study of blood T cell repertoires in COVID-19. Produced via immunoSEQ multiplex PCR; TCRdb's table is partial and in-frame only. Here the sample spans about 190,000 clones, roughly 84% being singletons. The specimen was peripheral blood. The receptors were gathered from a man at least 80 years old with COVID-19, enrolled during active disease.

This sequence joins TRBV3-1 (or the pseudogene TRBV3-2) and TRBJ1-6; D is unclear. This CDR3 is built from 16 residues. The V gene's germline CDR1 is LGHDT and CDR2 YNNKEL (reference sequence). Trimming removed 0 bases from V and 0 bases from J, with 6 bases in between. CDR3 nucleotides: TGTGCCAGCAGCCAAGAACCCAGCTCCTATAATTCACCCCTCCACTTT. It yields the protein CASSQEPSSYNSPLHF.

V usage is TRBV11-2 and J usage is TRBJ2-3; 14 bases match TRBD2. CDR3 size: 15 residues. Germline CDR1 SGHAT, CDR2 FQNNGV. V was clipped by 3 bases and J by 8 bases; unmatched bases: 4. CDR3 bases: TGTGCCAGCAGCTTTTCTGGACTAGCGGGAGGTACGCAGTATTTT. The encoded protein is CASSFSGLAGGTQYF.

This chain uses TRBV5-5 with TRBJ1-6; 10 bases are shared with TRBD1. CDR1 and CDR2 from the germline V gene are SGHKS and YYEKEE (reference sequence). The CDR3 is made up of 17 amino acids. Trimming at V came to 3 bases and at J to 8 bases, leaving 11 bases not matched to a gene. This CDR3 reads CASSWTQGTGVDSPLHF. CDR3 nucleotides: TGTGCCAGCAGCTGGACGCAGGGGACAGGGGTGGATTCACCCCTCCACTTT. Full variable domain (outside the CDR3, taken from reference TRBV5-5 and TRBJ1-6): DAGVTQSPTHLIKTRGQQVTLRCSPISGHKSVSWYQQVLGQGPQFIFQYYEKEERGRGNFPDRFSARQFPNYSSELNVNALLLGDSALYLCASSWTQGTGVDSPLHFGNGTRLTVT.

This clone was detected once. The chain joins TRBV29-1 to TRBJ2-3; no clear D. CDR1 is SQVTM and CDR2 is ANQGSEA in the germline V gene. Trimming took 7 bases from V and 1 from J, leaving 9 bases between them. The CDR3 has 12 amino acids. The CDR3 sequence is CSAEAGTDTQYF. CDR3 coding DNA: TGCAGCGCCGAGGCAGGCACAGATACGCAGTATTTT.

The chain carries TRBV6-2 or TRBV6-3 and TRBJ2-7; possible D gene TRBD1, 7 bases. Germline V CDR1 and CDR2: MNHEY, SVGEGT. This CDR3 is 15 amino acids long. V was shortened by 2 bases and J by 3 bases, with 14 bases between the two germline ends. The CDR3, as DNA: TGTGCCAGCAGTTACGGGCGACAGGGACTCTACGAGCAGTACTTC. It codes for CASSYGRQGLYEQYF.

This clone was detected only once. The chain employs TRBV7-9 and TRBJ1-2; unclear D gene. V was clipped by 4 bases and J by 2 bases, with 8 bases between them. The V gene's germline CDR1 is SEHNR and CDR2 FQNEAQ (reference sequence). This CDR3 is built from 13 residues. The DNA of the CDR3 is TGTGCCAGCAGCTATACCCAGAACTATGGCTACACCTTC. As protein: CASSYTQNYGYTF.

The rearrangement joins TRBV12-5 to TRBJ1-4; D is undetermined. This CDR3 spans 13 amino acids. V was trimmed by 6 bases and J by 6 bases, leaving 11 bases between them. Per the germline V gene, CDR1 is LGHNT and CDR2 is FRNRAP. Written as DNA, the CDR3 is TGTGCTAGTGGGCTTGAGGCAGATGAAAAACTGTTTTTT. Its translation: CASGLEADEKLFF.

The chain has TRBV6-5 and TRBJ2-5; possibly TRBD1 for D (5 bases). Trimming removed 4 bases from V and 5 bases from J, with 11 bases in between. This CDR3 region has 13 residues. Per germline, CDR1 MNHEY and CDR2 SVGAGI. CDR3 residues: CASSFPGSETQYF. CDR3 DNA sequence: TGTGCCAGCAGTTTTCCAGGGTCGGAGACCCAGTACTTC.

This rearrangement joins TRBV7-8 to TRBJ1-1; the D is unclear. The CDR3 consists of 13 residues. Germline CDR1 reads SGHVS; CDR2 reads FQNEAQ. V was shortened by 5 bases and J by 1 base, with 8 bases between the two germline ends. The CDR3 bases are TGTGCCAGCAGCCAGACACAGAACACTGAAGCTTTCTTT. It codes for CASSQTQNTEAFF.

This rearrangement joins TRBV21-1 to TRBJ2-5; the D segment call TRBD2 is taken from the table without a DNA check. TRBV21-1 represents a pseudogene. The CDR3 runs 17 residues. The CDR3 spells CASSKRYKTVEEETQYF. The CDR3 coding sequence is TGTGCCAGCAGCAAAAGATATAAGACCGTTGAGGAGGAGACCCAGTACTTC.

This chain links TRBV4-1 with TRBJ1-4; 11 bases are shared with TRBD1. V lost 0 bases, J lost 4 bases, and 1 base stayed unmatched. This CDR3 spans 16 amino acids. Germline V lookup: CDR1 MGHRA, CDR2 YSYEKL. CDR3 nucleotides: TGCGCCAGCAGCCAAGATGGGACAGGGGGTAATGAAAAACTGTTTTTT. Amino acids: CASSQDGTGGNEKLFF.

This clone occurred a few times. The V gene is TRBV12-3 or TRBV12-4, the J gene TRBJ1-1; D is unclear. V lost 7 bases, J lost 1 base, and 10 bases lay in between. The CDR3 runs to 13 residues. The CDR3: CASTGDANTEAFF. The CDR3 region has the DNA TGTGCCAGCACCGGAGATGCGAACACTGAAGCTTTCTTT.

V gene TRBV5-1 combines with J gene TRBJ2-3, with 9 nucleotides matching TRBD2. The CDR3 contains 17 residues. Germline V gene lookup returns CDR1 SGHRS and CDR2 YFSETQ. After removal of 8 bases from V and 4 bases from J, the junction contained 17 bases not matched to a gene. CDR3 region: CASTTGNLAGRADTQYF. In DNA, the CDR3 is TGCGCCAGTACCACGGGGAACCTAGCGGGGAGAGCAGATACGCAGTATTTT. The full variable domain, its missing parts supplied by reference TRBV5-1 and TRBJ2-3, is KAGVTQTPRYLIKTRGQQVTLSCSPISGHRSVSWYQQTPGQGLQFLFEYFSETQRNKGNFPGRFSGRQFSNSRSEMNVSTLELGDSALYLCASTTGNLAGRADTQYFGPGTRLTVL.

The rearrangement uses TRBV19 and TRBJ2-1, with TRBD2 matching 7 bases. Trimming took 3 bases from V and 9 from J; bases not matched to a gene: 5. Germline CDR1 reads LNHDA; CDR2 reads SQIVND (reference sequence). The CDR3 extends over 13 amino acids. The CDR3 DNA follows: TGTGCCAGTAGTATCTCAGGGAGGGGTGAGCAGTTCTTC. Translating it yields CASSISGRGEQFF.

The chain combines TRBV29-1 with TRBJ1-4; D gene unclear. There are 13 residues in the CDR3. Germline V gene sequence: CDR1 SQVTM, CDR2 ANQGSEA. V lost 4 bases and J lost 5, with 11 bases in between. For the CDR3, the DNA is TGCAGCGTTGGACGCGGGGTAAATGAAAAACTGTTTTTT. Amino acid sequence: CSVGRGVNEKLFF.

The rearrangement uses TRBV6-1 and TRBJ1-3, with 10 nucleotides matching TRBD1. Germline trimming cut 2 bases from V and 0 bases from J; bases unmatched to any gene: 7. The CDR3 is 18 amino acids. Germline CDR1 MNHNS, CDR2 SASEGT. The CDR3 sequence: CASSEKETGGLSGNTIYF. CDR3 nucleotide sequence: TGTGCCAGCAGTGAAAAAGAGACAGGGGGCCTCTCTGGAAACACCATATATTTT.

V is TRBV6-2 or TRBV6-3 and J is TRBJ1-4, with 8 bases lining up with TRBD1. Trimming took 3 bases from V and 8 from J; bases not matched to a gene: 5. The CDR3 is 14 amino acids. Germline assignment: CDR1 MNHEY and CDR2 SVGEGT. The CDR3 loop is CASSYPGGGEKLFF. The CDR3 bases are TGTGCCAGCAGTTATCCAGGGGGCGGCGAAAAACTGTTTTTT.

The chain links TRBV2 to TRBJ2-1, with TRBD1 identical over 10 bases. The V and J ends lost 4 bases and 7 bases, in that order; junction bases with no gene match: 4. Germline CDR1 SNHLY, CDR2 FYNNEI. The CDR3 loop spans 14 amino acids. Here the CDR3 DNA reads TGTGCCAGCAGTGGAGGGACAGGGGATAATGAGCAGTTCTTC. Translating gives CASSGGTGDNEQFF.